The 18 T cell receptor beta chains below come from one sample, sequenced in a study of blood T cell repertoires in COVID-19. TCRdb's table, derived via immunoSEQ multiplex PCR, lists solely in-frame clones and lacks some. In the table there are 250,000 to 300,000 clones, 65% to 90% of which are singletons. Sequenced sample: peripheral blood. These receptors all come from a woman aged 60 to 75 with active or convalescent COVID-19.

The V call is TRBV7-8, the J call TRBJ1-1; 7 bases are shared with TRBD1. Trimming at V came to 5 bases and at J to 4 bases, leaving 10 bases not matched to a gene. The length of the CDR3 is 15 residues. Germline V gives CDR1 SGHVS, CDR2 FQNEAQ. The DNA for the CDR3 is TGTGCCAGCAGCCGACAAACCAGGGGGACCACTGAAGCTTTCTTT. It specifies CASSRQTRGTTEAFF.

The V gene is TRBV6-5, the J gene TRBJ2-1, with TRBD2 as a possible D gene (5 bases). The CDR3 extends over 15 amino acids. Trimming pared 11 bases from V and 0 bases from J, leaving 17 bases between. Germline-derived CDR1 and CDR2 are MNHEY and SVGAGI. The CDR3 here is CACATLSGSYNEQFF. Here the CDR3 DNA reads TGTGCCTGCGCAACCCTCAGCGGCTCCTACAATGAGCAGTTCTTC.

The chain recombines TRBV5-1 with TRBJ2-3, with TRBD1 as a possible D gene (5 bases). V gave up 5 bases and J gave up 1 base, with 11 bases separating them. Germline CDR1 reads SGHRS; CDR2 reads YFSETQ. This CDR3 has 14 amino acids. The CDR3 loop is CASRMGPGTDTQYF. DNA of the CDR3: TGCGCCAGCAGGATGGGGCCCGGCACAGATACGCAGTATTTT.

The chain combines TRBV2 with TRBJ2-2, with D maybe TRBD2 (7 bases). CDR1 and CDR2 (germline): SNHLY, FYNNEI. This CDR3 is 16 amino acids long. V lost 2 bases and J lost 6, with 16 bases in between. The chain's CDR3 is CASSEPNGGQAGELFF. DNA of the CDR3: TGTGCCAGCAGTGAACCGAACGGGGGGCAAGCCGGGGAGCTGTTTTTT.

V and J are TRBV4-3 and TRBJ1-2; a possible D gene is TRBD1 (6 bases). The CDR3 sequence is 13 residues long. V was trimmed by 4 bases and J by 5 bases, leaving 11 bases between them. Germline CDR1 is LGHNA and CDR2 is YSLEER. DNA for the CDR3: TGCGCCAGCAGCCGGACAGCTGGATATGGCTACACCTTC. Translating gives CASSRTAGYGYTF.

In nucleotides, the CDR3 is TGTGCCATCAGTGAAGGGCAGGGTAATGAAAAACTGTTTTTT. Its translation: CAISEGQGNEKLFF. The V and J genes are TRBV10-3 and TRBJ1-4, with a possible D match to TRBD1 (5 bases). Looked up from germline, CDR1 is ENHRY and CDR2 is SYGVKD. The CDR3 is made up of 14 amino acids. V dropped 3 bases and J dropped 4 bases, with 9 bases sitting between them.

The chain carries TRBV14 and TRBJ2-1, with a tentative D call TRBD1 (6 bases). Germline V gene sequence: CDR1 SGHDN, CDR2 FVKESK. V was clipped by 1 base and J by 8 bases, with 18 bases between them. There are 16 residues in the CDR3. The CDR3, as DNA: TGTGCCAGCAGCCAAGGGGCACAGGGTGGTCGTCATGAGCAGTTCTTC. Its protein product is CASSQGAQGGRHEQFF. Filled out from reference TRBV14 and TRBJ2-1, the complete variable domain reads EAGVTQFPSHSVIEKGQTVTLRCDPISGHDNLYWYRRVMGKEIKFLLHFVKESKQDESGMPNNRFLAERTGGTYSTLKVQPAELEDSGVYFCASSQGAQGGRHEQFFGPGTRLTVL.

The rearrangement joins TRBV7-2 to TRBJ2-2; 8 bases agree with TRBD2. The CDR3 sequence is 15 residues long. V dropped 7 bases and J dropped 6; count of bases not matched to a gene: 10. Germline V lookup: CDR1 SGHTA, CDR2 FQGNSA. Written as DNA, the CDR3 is TGTGCCAGCAAGGGGTCCCGGGGGGGCCCCGGGGAGCTGTTTTTT. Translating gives CASKGSRGGPGELFF.

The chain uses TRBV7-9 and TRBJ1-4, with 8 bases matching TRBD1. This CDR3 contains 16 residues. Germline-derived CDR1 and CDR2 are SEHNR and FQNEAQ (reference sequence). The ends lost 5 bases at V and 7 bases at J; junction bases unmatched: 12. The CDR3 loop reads CASSPGQGGSGEKLFF. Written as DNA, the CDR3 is TGTGCCAGCAGCCCTGGACAGGGTGGTTCGGGTGAAAAACTGTTTTTT.

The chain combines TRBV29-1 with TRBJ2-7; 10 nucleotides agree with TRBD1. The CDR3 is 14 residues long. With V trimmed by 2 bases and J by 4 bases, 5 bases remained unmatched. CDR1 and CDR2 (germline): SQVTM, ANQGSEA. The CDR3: CSVEFLDRGYEQYF. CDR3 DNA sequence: TGCAGCGTTGAATTTTTGGACAGGGGGTACGAGCAGTACTTC.

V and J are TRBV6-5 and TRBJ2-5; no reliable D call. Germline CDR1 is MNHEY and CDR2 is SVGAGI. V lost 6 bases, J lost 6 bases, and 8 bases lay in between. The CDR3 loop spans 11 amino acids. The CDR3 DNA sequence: TGTGCCAGCAGCTCCGGTCAGACCCAGTACTTC. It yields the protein CASSSGQTQYF.

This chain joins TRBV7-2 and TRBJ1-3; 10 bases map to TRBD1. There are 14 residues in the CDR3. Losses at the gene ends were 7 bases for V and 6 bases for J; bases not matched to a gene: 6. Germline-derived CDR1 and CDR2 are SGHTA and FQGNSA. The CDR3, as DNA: TGTGCCAGCAACACCGGGACAGGGGCAAACACCATATATTTT. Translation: CASNTGTGANTIYF.

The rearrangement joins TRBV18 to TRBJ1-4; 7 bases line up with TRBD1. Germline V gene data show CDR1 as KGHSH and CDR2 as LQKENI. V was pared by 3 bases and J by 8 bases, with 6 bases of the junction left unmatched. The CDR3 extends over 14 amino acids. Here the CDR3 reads CASSPPGQNEKLFF. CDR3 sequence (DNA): TGTGCCAGCTCACCTCCGGGACAGAACGAAAAACTGTTTTTT.

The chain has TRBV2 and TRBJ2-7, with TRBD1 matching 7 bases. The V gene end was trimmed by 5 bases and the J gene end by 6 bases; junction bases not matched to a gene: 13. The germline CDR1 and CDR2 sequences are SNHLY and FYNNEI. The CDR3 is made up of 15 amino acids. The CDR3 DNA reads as TGTGCCAGCAGTACGACAGGGTCGGTTCCTGGCGAGCAGTACTTC. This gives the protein CASSTTGSVPGEQYF. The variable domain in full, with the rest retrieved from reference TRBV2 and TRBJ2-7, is EPEVTQTPSHQVTQMGQEVILRCVPISNHLYFYWYRQILGQKVEFLVSFYNNEISEKSEIFDDQFSVERPDGSNFTLKIRSTKLEDSAMYFCASSTTGSVPGEQYFGPGTRLTVT.

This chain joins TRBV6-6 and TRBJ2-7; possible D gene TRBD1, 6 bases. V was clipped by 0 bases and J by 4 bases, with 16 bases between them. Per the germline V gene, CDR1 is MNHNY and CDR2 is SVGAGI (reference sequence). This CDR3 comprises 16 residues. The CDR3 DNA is TGTGCCAGCAGTTACTCGACCAGGGGTCATCTATACGAGCAGTACTTC. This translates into CASSYSTRGHLYEQYF.

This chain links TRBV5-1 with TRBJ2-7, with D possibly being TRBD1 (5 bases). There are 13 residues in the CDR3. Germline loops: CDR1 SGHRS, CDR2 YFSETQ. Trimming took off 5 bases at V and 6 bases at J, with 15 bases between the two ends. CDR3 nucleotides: TGCGCCAGCAGAGGAGCAGGGTTGGGCGAGCAGTACTTC. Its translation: CASRGAGLGEQYF.

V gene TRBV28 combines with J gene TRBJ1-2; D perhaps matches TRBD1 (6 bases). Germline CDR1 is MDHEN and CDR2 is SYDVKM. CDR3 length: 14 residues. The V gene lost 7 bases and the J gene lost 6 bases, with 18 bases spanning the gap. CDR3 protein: CASISRDTRNGYTF. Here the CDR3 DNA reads TGTGCCAGCATCAGCCGGGACACGAGAAATGGCTACACCTTC.

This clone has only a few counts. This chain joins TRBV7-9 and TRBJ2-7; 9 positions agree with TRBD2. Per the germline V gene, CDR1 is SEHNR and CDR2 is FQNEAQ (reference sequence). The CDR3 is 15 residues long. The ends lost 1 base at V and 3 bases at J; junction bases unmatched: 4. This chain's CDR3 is CASSLVSGGHYEQYF. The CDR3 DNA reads TGTGCCAGCAGCTTAGTAAGCGGGGGGCACTACGAGCAGTACTTC.